Below, one T cell receptor (beta chain) is given with its context. What it binds is not known. CDR3 length equals 14 residues. Trimming removed 8 bases from V and 2 bases from J, with 15 bases in between. Germline assignment: CDR1 KGHSH and CDR2 LQKENI. All participating donors were Caucasian adults from Nashville, Tennessee. Approximately 100 million PBMCs per unsorted sample were used for genomic DNA. This sample is drawn from a study of shared clonotypes between healthy human individuals. At deep level, the assay was performed. The method was immunoSEQ multiplex PCR; TCRdb's version includes in-frame clones alone and lacks a portion of them. The sample has about 490,000 clones; around 85% are singletons. The study, taken as a whole, reports: Researchers sampled blood only, noting tissue repertoires likely differ.

The sequencing input was PBMCs. V gene TRBV18 combines with J gene TRBJ2-5, with D possibly matching TRBD2 (6 bases). The sequence derives from a woman aged 40 to 50 in good health. Some clones in this sample may be carry-over from other donors' samples. CDR3 amino acids: CASPRGAGQETQYF. In DNA form, the CDR3 reads TGTGCCAGCCCTCGCGGGGCGGGGCAAGAGACCCAGTACTTC. Full variable domain (outside the CDR3, taken from reference TRBV18 and TRBJ2-5): NAGVMQNPRHLVRRRGQEARLRCSPMKGHSHVYWYRQLPEEGLKFMVYLQKENIIDESGMPKERFSAEFPKEGPSILRIQQVVRGDSAAYFCASPRGAGQETQYFGPGTRLLVL.